Sequencing of this T cell receptor beta chain was carried out in a study of OX40 agonist ivuxolimab in advanced cancers. About the study: Ivuxolimab, an antibody that agonizes OX40 (CD134), was administered to the patients. Overall study findings and caveats: The mean number of expanded clones was higher in CD8+ T cells than in CD4+. Those patients achieving a partial response at 0.1-3.0 mg/kg showed among the lowest clonal expansion.

As for this clone: Its antigen is undetermined.

Patients were ineligible given autoimmune disease history or systemic immunosuppression. Repertoires were generated with immunoSEQ multiplex PCR, while TCRdb's copy carries only in-frame clones and drops some. The sample consists of around 34,000 clones, under 90% of them appearing once. This CDR3 has 15 residues. From germline, CDR1 is LGHNA and CDR2 YSLEER. The germline V and J ends were trimmed by 0 bases and 5 bases, with 13 bases remaining between them. The chain is built from TRBV4-3 and TRBJ2-5, with D possibly being TRBD1 (5 bases). This receptor was identified in an adult with an advanced solid tumor such as melanoma, head and neck, liver or kidney cancer. Specimen: CD4+ or CD8+ T cells sorted from blood, collected in a trial of the OX40 agonist ivuxolimab. CDR3 DNA: TGCGCCAGCAGCCAAGATCAAGGGGTCCTCGAGACCCAGTACTTC. As protein: CASSQDQGVLETQYF.